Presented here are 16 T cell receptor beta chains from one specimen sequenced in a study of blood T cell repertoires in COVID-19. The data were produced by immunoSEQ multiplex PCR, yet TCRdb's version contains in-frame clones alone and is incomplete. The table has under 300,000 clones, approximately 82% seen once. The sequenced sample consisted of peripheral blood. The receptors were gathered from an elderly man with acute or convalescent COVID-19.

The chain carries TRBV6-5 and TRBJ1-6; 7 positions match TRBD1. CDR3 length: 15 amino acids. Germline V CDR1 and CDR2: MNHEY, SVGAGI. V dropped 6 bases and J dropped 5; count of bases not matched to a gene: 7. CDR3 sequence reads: CASRATGADNSPLHF. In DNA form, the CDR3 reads TGTGCCAGCAGAGCCACAGGGGCGGATAATTCACCCCTCCACTTT.

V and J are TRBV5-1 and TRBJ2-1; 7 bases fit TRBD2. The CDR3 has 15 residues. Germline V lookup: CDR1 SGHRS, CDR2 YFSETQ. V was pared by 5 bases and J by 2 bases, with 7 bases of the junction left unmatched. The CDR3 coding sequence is TGCGCCAGCAGTCTGGGGCTAGCGGCCTACAATGAGCAGTTCTTC. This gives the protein CASSLGLAAYNEQFF.

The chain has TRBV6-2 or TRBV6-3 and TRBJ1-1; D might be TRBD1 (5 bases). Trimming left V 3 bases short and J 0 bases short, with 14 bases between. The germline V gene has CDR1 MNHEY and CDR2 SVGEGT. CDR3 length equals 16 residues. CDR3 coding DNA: TGTGCCAGCAGTTATGGGCAGGGCGAGATGAACACTGAAGCTTTCTTT. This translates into CASSYGQGEMNTEAFF.

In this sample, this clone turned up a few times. For the CDR3, the DNA is TGTGCCACCAGCATGGGAGGCAGTAGTCAGCCCCAGCATTTT. As protein: CATSMGGSSQPQHF. The genes are TRBV15 and TRBJ1-5; D gene uncertain. Germline V gene lookup returns CDR1 LNHNV and CDR2 YYDKDF (reference sequence). Trimming took 4 bases from V and 6 from J, leaving 13 bases between them. This CDR3 is built from 14 residues.

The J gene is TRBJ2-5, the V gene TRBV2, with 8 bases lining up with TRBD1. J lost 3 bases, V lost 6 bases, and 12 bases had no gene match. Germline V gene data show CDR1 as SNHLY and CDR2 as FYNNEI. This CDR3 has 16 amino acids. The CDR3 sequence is CASRRGAGGGEETQYF. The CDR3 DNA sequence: TGTGCCAGCAGGAGAGGCGCAGGGGGCGGGGAAGAGACCCAGTACTTC.

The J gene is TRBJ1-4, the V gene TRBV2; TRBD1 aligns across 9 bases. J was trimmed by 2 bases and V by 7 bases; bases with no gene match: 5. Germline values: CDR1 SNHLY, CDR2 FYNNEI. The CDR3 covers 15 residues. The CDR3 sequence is CASTLGTGTNEKLFF. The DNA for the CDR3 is TGTGCCAGCACCCTAGGGACAGGGACTAATGAAAAACTGTTTTTT.

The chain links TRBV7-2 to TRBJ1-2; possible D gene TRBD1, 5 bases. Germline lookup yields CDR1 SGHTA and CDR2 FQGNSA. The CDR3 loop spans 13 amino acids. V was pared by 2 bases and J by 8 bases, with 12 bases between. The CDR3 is CASSLLAGIGYTF. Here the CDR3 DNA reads TGTGCCAGCAGCTTACTGGCAGGGATCGGCTACACCTTC.

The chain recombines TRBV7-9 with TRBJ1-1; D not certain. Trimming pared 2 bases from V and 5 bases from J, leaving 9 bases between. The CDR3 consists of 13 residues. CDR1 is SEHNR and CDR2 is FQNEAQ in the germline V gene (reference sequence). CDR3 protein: CASSLSERTEAFF. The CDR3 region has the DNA TGTGCCAGCAGCTTATCAGAAAGAACTGAAGCTTTCTTT.

In DNA, the CDR3 is TGTGCCAGCAGGGTAGGGACAGGCTATGGCTACACCTTC. It is translated as CASRVGTGYGYTF. This chain connects TRBV28 to TRBJ1-2; TRBD1 aligns across 8 bases. Unmatched junction bases numbered 4, after V lost 6 bases and J lost 4 bases. The CDR3 consists of 13 residues. The germline CDR1 and CDR2 sequences are MDHEN and SYDVKM.

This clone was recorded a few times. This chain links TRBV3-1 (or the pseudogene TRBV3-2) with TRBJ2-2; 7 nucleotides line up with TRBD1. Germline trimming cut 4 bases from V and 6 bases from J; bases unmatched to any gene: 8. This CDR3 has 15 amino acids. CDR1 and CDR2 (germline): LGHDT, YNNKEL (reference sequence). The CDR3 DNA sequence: TGTGCCAGCAGCCTAGGGACAGCGGTTGCCGGGGAGCTGTTTTTT. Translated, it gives CASSLGTAVAGELFF.

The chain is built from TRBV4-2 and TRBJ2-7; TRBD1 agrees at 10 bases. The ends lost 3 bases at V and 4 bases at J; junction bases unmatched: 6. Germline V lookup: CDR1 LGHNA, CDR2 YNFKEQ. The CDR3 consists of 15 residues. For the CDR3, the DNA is TGTGCCAGCAGCCAGGGCGACAGGGGGCCTTACGAGCAGTACTTC. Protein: CASSQGDRGPYEQYF.

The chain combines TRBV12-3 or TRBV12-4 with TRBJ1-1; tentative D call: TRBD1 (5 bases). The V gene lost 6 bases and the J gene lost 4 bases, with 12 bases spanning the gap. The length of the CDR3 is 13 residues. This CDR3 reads CASSPGGRTEAFF. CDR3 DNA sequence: TGTGCCAGCAGCCCCGGGGGACGCACTGAAGCTTTCTTT.

As DNA, the CDR3 is TGTGCCAGCATTTCCGGGACAAATTACGGGGAGCTGTTTTTT. Protein product: CASISGTNYGELFF. The chain uses TRBV28 and TRBJ2-2; D possibly corresponds to TRBD1 (6 bases). V shed 7 bases and J shed 7 bases, with 16 bases lying between them. The CDR3 is 14 residues long. Germline V CDR1 and CDR2: MDHEN, SYDVKM.

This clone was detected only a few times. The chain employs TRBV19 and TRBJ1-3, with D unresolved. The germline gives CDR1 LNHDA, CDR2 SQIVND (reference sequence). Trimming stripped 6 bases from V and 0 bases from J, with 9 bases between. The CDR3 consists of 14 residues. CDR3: CASSPVNSGNTIYF. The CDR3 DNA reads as TGTGCCAGTAGCCCGGTTAACTCTGGAAACACCATATATTTT. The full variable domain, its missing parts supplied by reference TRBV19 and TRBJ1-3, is DGGITQSPKYLFRKEGQNVTLSCEQNLNHDAMYWYRQDPGQGLRLIYYSQIVNDFQKGDIAEGYSVSREKKESFPLTVTSAQKNPTAFYLCASSPVNSGNTIYFGEGSWLTVV.

CDR3: CASSGQRNQPQHF. The CDR3 DNA reads as TGTGCCAGTTCGGGACAGCGAAATCAGCCCCAGCATTTT. The chain couples TRBV19 to TRBJ1-5; 7 bases map to TRBD1. Germline CDR1 is LNHDA and CDR2 is SQIVND (reference sequence). This CDR3 contains 13 residues. V was clipped by 8 bases and J by 4 bases; unmatched bases: 5.

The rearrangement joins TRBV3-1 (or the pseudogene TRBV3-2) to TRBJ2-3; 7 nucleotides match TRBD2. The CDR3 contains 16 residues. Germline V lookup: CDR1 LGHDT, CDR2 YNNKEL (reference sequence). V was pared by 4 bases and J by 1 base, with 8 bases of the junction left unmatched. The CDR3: CASSPWRELGTDTQYF. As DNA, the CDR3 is TGTGCCAGCAGCCCGTGGCGGGAGTTGGGCACAGATACGCAGTATTTT.